Each of the 4 T cell receptor beta chains below was sequenced from the same sample in a study of CD4 and CD8 cells across lung adenocarcinoma regions. Via MiXCR, TCRdb re-called the PCR reads, giving one row per CDR3 protein. This sample has 7,500 or so distinct CDR3 sequences, with approximately 53% found just once. Sequencing was carried out using CD8+ T cells from the center of a lung tumor. These receptors were obtained from a male donor with lung adenocarcinoma. The CD4 and CD8 labels of this study may be unreliable.

The chain joins TRBV6-1 to TRBJ2-1; D is ambiguous. Germline V gives CDR1 MNHNS, CDR2 SASEGT. The CDR3 is made up of 15 amino acids. The V end lost 1 base, the J end lost 13 bases, and 20 bases lay between the germline ends. DNA for the CDR3: TGTGCCAGCAGTGAAGTAAGGAACGGCCAAGAGACCCAGTTCTTC. Its translation: CASSEVRNGQETQFF.

At least ten counts were recorded for this clonotype. The chain has TRBV4-1 and TRBJ1-1, with D possibly TRBD1 on 6 matching bases. The CDR3 loop spans 16 amino acids. Between the trimmed V and J ends, which lost 1 base and 2 bases, there was a span of 14 bases. Germline V gene sequence: CDR1 MGHRA, CDR2 YSYEKL. In DNA, the CDR3 is TGCGCCAGCAGCCAAGGTGGACAGAACTATAACACTGAAGCTTTCTTT. This gives the protein CASSQGGQNYNTEAFF.

The chain is built from TRBV10-2 and TRBJ2-3; D remains ambiguous. V was trimmed by 7 bases and J by 6 bases, leaving 14 bases between them. The germline V gene encodes CDR1 WSHSY and CDR2 SAAADI. CDR3 size: 13 residues. The CDR3 sequence is CASKALTADTQYF. The CDR3 DNA is TGCGCCAGCAAAGCACTTACGGCGGATACGCAGTATTTT.

The chain couples TRBV11-3 to TRBJ2-6; 8 bases line up with TRBD2. Germline CDR1 is SGHNT and CDR2 is YENEEA. V lost 7 bases, J lost 1 base, and 12 bases stayed unmatched. The CDR3 consists of 18 residues. In DNA form, the CDR3 reads TGTGCCAGCACCCGGAGGAGGACTAGCAATTCTGGGGCCAACGTCCTGACTTTC. Encoded protein: CASTRRRTSNSGANVLTF.